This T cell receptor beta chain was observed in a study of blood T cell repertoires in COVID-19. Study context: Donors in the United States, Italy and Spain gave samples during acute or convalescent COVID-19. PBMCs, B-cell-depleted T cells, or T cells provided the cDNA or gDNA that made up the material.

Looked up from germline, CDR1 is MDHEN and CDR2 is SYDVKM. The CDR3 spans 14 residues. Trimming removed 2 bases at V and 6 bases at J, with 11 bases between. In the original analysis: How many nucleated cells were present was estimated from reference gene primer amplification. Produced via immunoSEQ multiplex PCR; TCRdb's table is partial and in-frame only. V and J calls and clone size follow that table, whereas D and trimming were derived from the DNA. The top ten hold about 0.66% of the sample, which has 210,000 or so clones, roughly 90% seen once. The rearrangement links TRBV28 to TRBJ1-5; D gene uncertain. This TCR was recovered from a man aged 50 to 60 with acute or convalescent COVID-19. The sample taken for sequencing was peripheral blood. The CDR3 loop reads CASSLTREGQPQHF. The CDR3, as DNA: TGTGCCAGCAGTTTAACGCGGGAAGGTCAGCCCCAGCATTTT.